Each of the 18 T cell receptor beta chains below was sequenced from the same sample in a study of shared clonotypes between healthy human individuals. Repertoires were generated with immunoSEQ multiplex PCR, while TCRdb's copy carries only in-frame clones and drops some. The table includes millions of clones, 85% to 95% detected once. The sample comprised naive CD4+ T cells from PBMCs. Subset: CD45RA+ positively selected. The receptors derive from a man aged 18 to 30 in good health. Some clones in this sample may be carry-over from other donors' samples.

J is TRBJ2-7 and V is TRBV27; D might be TRBD1 (6 bases). Trimming took off 0 bases at V and 2 bases at J, with 17 bases between the two ends. CDR3 size: 17 residues. Germline CDR1 and CDR2: MNHEY and SMNVEV (reference sequence). In DNA, the CDR3 is TGTGCCAGCAGTTTATCTATGGGAGCCAGGGGCGCCTACGAGCAGTACTTC. Encoded protein: CASSLSMGARGAYEQYF.

This chain uses TRBV7-3 with TRBJ1-5; D remains ambiguous. V lost 3 bases and J lost 3, with 6 bases in between. The germline CDR1 and CDR2 sequences are SGHTA and FQGTGA. This CDR3 is built from 13 residues. DNA of the CDR3: TGTGCCAGCAGCTTTGCCTACAATCAGCCCCAGCATTTT. This translates into CASSFAYNQPQHF.

The chain carries TRBV5-7 and TRBJ1-1; maybe TRBD1 (5 bases). TRBV5-7 falls under the ORF class, with uncertain function. The CDR3 has 15 amino acids. The V end was cut by 0 bases, the J end by 0 bases, with 9 bases between. The CDR3 DNA follows: TGTGCCAGCAGCTTGGGAGGGGTCATGAACACTGAAGCTTTCTTT. Translating gives CASSLGGVMNTEAFF.

The chain recombines TRBV7-8 with TRBJ1-1; maybe TRBD1 (5 bases). This CDR3 region has 15 residues. The germline CDR1 and CDR2 sequences are SGHVS and FQNEAQ. Trimming left V 1 base short and J 0 bases short, with 9 bases between. CDR3 protein: CASSLEAGLNTEAFF. The CDR3 DNA is TGTGCCAGCAGCTTAGAAGCAGGGCTGAACACTGAAGCTTTCTTT.

The V call is TRBV5-1, the J call TRBJ2-3; D is undetermined. CDR1 SGHRS and CDR2 YFSETQ come from the germline V gene. This CDR3 is 14 amino acids long. The ends were cut back, 0 bases at V and 10 bases at J, with 15 bases in the middle. Here the CDR3 reads CASSLGHLSGPQYF. Here the CDR3 DNA reads TGCGCCAGCAGCTTGGGACATCTGTCAGGTCCGCAGTATTTT.

The chain links TRBV7-9 to TRBJ1-3; D possibly corresponds to TRBD1 (5 bases). The CDR3 extends over 17 amino acids. CDR1 is SEHNR and CDR2 is FQNEAQ in the germline V gene (reference sequence). Between the trimmed V and J ends, which lost 0 bases and 0 bases, there was a span of 12 bases. The CDR3, as DNA: TGTGCCAGCAGCTTAGCGGGCCGGGGGTCCTCTGGAAACACCATATATTTT. It translates to CASSLAGRGSSGNTIYF. Drawing the rest from reference TRBV7-9 and TRBJ1-3, the complete variable domain is DTGVSQNPRHKITKRGQNVTFRCDPISEHNRLYWYRQTLGQGPEFLTYFQNEAQLEKSRLLSDRFSAERPKGSFSTLEIQRTEQGDSAMYLCASSLAGRGSSGNTIYFGEGSWLTVV.

This chain connects TRBV9 to TRBJ1-3; no reliable D call. Per the germline V gene, CDR1 is SGDLS and CDR2 is YYNGEE. V gave up 4 bases and J gave up 6 bases, with 11 bases separating them. CDR3 length equals 13 residues. The CDR3 nucleotides are TGTGCCAGCAGCAACAGACCCCAAAACACCATATATTTT. It yields the protein CASSNRPQNTIYF.

This clone was recorded only once. The rearrangement joins TRBV18 to TRBJ2-3; D possibly corresponds to TRBD2 (5 bases). The germline V gene encodes CDR1 KGHSH and CDR2 LQKENI. The CDR3 consists of 15 residues. The V end was cut by 3 bases, the J end by 6 bases, with 16 bases between. CDR3 sequence (DNA): TGTGCCAGCTCACCGGAGGCCCGGGTGTTGGATACGCAGTATTTT. Protein product: CASSPEARVLDTQYF.

V gene TRBV18 combines with J gene TRBJ2-5; 7 nucleotides align to TRBD1. The CDR3 has 22 amino acids. Germline V CDR1 and CDR2: KGHSH, LQKENI. With 1 base clipped from V and 1 base from J, the junction kept 24 bases outside the gene matches. In DNA form, the CDR3 reads TGTGCCAGCTCACCACGGTTCATCTCCGGACAGGCAACAATACGAGGCCAAGAGACCCAGTACTTC. Translation gives CASSPRFISGQATIRGQETQYF. Drawing the rest from reference TRBV18 and TRBJ2-5, the complete variable domain is NAGVMQNPRHLVRRRGQEARLRCSPMKGHSHVYWYRQLPEEGLKFMVYLQKENIIDESGMPKERFSAEFPKEGPSILRIQQVVRGDSAAYFCASSPRFISGQATIRGQETQYFGPGTRLLVL.

The chain recombines TRBV5-1 with TRBJ1-3; D remains unclear. In germline, CDR1 is SGHRS, CDR2 YFSETQ. V was trimmed by 3 bases and J by 1 base, leaving 5 bases between them. The CDR3 extends over 13 amino acids. The CDR3 nucleotides are TGCGCCAGCAGCTGGGATTCTGGAAACACCATATATTTT. Residues: CASSWDSGNTIYF.

This clone has only a few counts. Other DNA sequences from this sample encode an identical CDR3 as well. The rearrangement uses TRBV28 and TRBJ1-5; D gene unclear. The CDR3 covers 13 residues. V was cut by 11 bases and J by 4 bases, with 15 bases left in between. Germline assignment: CDR1 MDHEN and CDR2 SYDVKM. The CDR3 spells CASRRGWNQPQHF. Written as DNA, the CDR3 is TGTGCCTCGAGGCGGGGATGGAATCAGCCCCAGCATTTT. The full variable domain, completed using reference TRBV28 and TRBJ1-5, is DVKVTQSSRYLVKRTGEKVFLECVQDMDHENMFWYRQDPGLGLRLIYFSYDVKMKEKGDIPEGYSVSREKKERFSLILESASTNQTSMYLCASRRGWNQPQHFGDGTRLSIL.

The CDR3 region is CASSVGGYEQYF. The CDR3 nucleotides are TGTGCCAGCAGCGTAGGCGGTTACGAGCAGTACTTC. The chain uses TRBV9 and TRBJ2-7; D not certain. Looked up from germline, CDR1 is SGDLS and CDR2 is YYNGEE. This CDR3 is built from 12 residues. V lost 0 bases to trimming and J lost 4 bases, with 5 bases between them.

The genes are TRBV2 and TRBJ1-6; D is possibly TRBD1 (6 bases). Deletions cut 4 bases from V and 18 bases from J, with 19 bases between. The CDR3 runs to 13 residues. The germline V gene has CDR1 SNHLY and CDR2 FYNNEI. CDR3 bases: TGTGCCAGCAGTGGCCAGACCCGGGACACCTCCCACTTT. Its translation: CASSGQTRDTSHF.

The rearrangement uses TRBV7-3 and TRBJ1-1; weak D call: TRBD1 (6 bases). CDR1 is SGHTA and CDR2 is FQGTGA in the germline V gene. V was trimmed by 5 bases and J by 3 bases, leaving 19 bases between them. This CDR3 is built from 16 residues. DNA of the CDR3: TGTGCCAGCAGCCTAAGGGGGGAGCCACAGGACACTGAAGCTTTCTTT. It translates to CASSLRGEPQDTEAFF.

The chain couples TRBV15 to TRBJ2-4; 7 nucleotides agree with TRBD2. V trimming: 5 bases; J trimming: 5 bases; junction bases outside the gene matches: 9. CDR3 length equals 15 residues. Germline CDR1 and CDR2: LNHNV and YYDKDF (reference sequence). The CDR3 region is CATSGAGLGENIQYF. The CDR3 DNA sequence: TGTGCCACCAGCGGGGCCGGACTAGGAGAAAACATTCAGTACTTC.

The V call is TRBV27, the J call TRBJ2-7; maybe TRBD1 (6 bases). The V end was cut by 6 bases, the J end by 3 bases, with 9 bases between. The germline V gene encodes CDR1 MNHEY and CDR2 SMNVEV (reference sequence). CDR3 length equals 12 residues. The CDR3 DNA reads as TGTGCCAGCAGGGGCAGGGGCTACGAGCAGTACTTC. Protein product: CASRGRGYEQYF.

The J gene is TRBJ2-3, the V gene TRBV7-6, with 8 bases that match TRBD2. The CDR3 has 14 residues. CDR1 is SGHVS, CDR2 FNYEAQ, per germline. The junction had 1 base not matched to a gene; V was cut back by 5 bases and J by 0 bases. CDR3 nucleotides: TGTGCCAGCAGCGGCGGGGGGAGCACAGATACGCAGTATTTT. It translates to CASSGGGSTDTQYF.

The rearrangement links TRBV10-3 to TRBJ2-6; D gene unclear. V dropped 11 bases and J dropped 1 base, with 9 bases sitting between them. CDR1 and CDR2 (germline): ENHRY, SYGVKD. The CDR3 consists of 13 residues. The CDR3: CAHGDSGANVLTF. CDR3 DNA sequence: TGTGCCCATGGAGATTCTGGGGCCAACGTCCTGACTTTC.